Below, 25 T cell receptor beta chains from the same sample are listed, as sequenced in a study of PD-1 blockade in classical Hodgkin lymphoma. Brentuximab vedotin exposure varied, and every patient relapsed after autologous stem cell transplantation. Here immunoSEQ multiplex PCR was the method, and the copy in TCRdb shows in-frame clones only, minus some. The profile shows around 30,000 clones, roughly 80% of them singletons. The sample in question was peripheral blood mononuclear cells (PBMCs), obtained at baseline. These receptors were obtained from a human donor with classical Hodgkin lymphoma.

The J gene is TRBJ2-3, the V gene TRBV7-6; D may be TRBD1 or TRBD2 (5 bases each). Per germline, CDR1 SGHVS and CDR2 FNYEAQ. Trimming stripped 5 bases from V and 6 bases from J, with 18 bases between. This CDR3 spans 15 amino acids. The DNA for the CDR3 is TGTGCCAGCAGCCTCGGGACCTCCCTCGATGATACGCAGTATTTT. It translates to CASSLGTSLDDTQYF.

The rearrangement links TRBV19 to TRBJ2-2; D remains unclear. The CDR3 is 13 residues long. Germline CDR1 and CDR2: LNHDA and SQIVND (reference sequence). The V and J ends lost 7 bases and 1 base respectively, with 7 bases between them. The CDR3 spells CASISQNTGELFF. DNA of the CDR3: TGTGCCAGTATTTCTCAGAACACCGGGGAGCTGTTTTTT. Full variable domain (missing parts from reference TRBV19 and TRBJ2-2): DGGITQSPKYLFRKEGQNVTLSCEQNLNHDAMYWYRQDPGQGLRLIYYSQIVNDFQKGDIAEGYSVSREKKESFPLTVTSAQKNPTAFYLCASISQNTGELFFGEGSRLTVL.

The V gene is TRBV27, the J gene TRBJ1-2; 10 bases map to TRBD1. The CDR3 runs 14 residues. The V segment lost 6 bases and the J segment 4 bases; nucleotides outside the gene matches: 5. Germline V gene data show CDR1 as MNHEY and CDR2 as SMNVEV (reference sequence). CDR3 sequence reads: CASRMTGGGYGYTF. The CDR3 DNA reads TGTGCCAGCAGAATGACAGGGGGCGGCTATGGCTACACCTTC.

In DNA, the CDR3 is TGTGCCAGCAGCTCACGACAGGGCGGGATGGTCACTGAAGCTTTCTTT. Translation: CASSSRQGGMVTEAFF. The chain links TRBV5-6 to TRBJ1-1; 7 bases match TRBD1. This CDR3 is built from 16 residues. After removal of 3 bases from V and 4 bases from J, the junction contained 12 bases not matched to a gene. Germline loops: CDR1 SGHDT, CDR2 YYEEEE.

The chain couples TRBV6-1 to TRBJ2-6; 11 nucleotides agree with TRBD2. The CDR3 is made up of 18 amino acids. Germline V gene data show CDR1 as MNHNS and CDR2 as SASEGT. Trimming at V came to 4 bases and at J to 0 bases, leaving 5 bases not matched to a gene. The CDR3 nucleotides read TGTGCCAGCAGTGTAGCGACTAGCGGGGCCTCTGGGGCCAACGTCCTGACTTTC. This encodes CASSVATSGASGANVLTF.

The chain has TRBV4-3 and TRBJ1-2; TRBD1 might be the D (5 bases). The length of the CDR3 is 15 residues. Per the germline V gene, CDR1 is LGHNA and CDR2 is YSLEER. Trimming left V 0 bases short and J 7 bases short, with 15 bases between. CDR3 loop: CASSQEGTGARGYTF. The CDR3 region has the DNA TGCGCCAGCAGCCAAGAGGGCACCGGGGCTCGTGGCTACACCTTC.

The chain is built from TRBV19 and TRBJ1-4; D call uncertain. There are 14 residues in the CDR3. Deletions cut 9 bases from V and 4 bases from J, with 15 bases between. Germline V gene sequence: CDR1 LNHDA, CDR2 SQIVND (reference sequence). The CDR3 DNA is TGTGCCAGCCGAAGGGCAGTAGGTAATGAAAAACTGTTTTTT. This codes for CASRRAVGNEKLFF.

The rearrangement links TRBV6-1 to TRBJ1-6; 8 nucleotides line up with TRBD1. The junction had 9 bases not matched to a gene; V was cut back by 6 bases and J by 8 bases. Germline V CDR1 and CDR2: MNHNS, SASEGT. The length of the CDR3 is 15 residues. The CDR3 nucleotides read TGTGCCAGCAGGGGGGGACAGGCGGCACATTCACCCCTCCACTTT. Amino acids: CASRGGQAAHSPLHF.

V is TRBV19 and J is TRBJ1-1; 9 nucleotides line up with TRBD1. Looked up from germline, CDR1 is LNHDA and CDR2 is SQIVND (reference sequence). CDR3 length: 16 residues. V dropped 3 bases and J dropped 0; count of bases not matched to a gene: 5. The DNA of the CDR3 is TGTGCCAGTAGTATGACAGGGGGGAGATTGAACACTGAAGCTTTCTTT. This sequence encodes CASSMTGGRLNTEAFF.

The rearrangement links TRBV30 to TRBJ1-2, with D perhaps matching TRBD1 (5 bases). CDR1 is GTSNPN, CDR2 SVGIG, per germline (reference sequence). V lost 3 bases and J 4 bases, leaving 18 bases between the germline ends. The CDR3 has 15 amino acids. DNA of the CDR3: TGTGCCTGGAGACCTCCGGGACGGTCCCTCTATGGCTACACCTTC. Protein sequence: CAWRPPGRSLYGYTF.

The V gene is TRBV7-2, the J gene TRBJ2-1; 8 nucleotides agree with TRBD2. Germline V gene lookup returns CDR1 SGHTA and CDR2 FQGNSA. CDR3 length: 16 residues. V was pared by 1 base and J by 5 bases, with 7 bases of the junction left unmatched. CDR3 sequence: CASSLVGAGANNEQFF. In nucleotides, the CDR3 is TGTGCCAGCAGCTTAGTGGGAGCGGGGGCGAACAATGAGCAGTTCTTC.

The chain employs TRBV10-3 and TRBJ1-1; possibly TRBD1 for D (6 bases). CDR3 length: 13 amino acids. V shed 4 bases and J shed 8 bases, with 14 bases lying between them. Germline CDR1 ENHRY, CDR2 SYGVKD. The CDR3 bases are TGTGCCATCAGTGGACAGGTCCGAACGGAAGCTTTCTTT. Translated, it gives CAISGQVRTEAFF.

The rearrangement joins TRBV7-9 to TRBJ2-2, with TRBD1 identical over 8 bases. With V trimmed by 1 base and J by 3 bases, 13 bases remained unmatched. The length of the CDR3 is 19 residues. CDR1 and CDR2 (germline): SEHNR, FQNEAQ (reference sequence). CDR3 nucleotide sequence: TGTGCCAGCAGCTTAGACTTTTCCGGGACAGGCGATGACACCGGGGAGCTGTTTTTT. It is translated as CASSLDFSGTGDDTGELFF.

This chain's CDR3 is CATSTEQTNYGYTF. CDR3 in DNA: TGTGCCACCAGCACCGAGCAAACTAACTATGGCTACACCTTC. The J gene is TRBJ1-2, the V gene TRBV15, with D unclear. This CDR3 spans 14 amino acids. Germline loops: CDR1 LNHNV, CDR2 YYDKDF (reference sequence). Trimming stripped 4 bases from V and 0 bases from J, with 9 bases between.

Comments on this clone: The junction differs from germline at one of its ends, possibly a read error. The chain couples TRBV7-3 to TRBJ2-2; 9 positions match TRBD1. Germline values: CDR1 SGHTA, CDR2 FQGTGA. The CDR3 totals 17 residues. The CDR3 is CVSSTNPGTGKAGELFF. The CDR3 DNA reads TGTGTCAGCAGCACGAACCCCGGGACAGGGAAGGCCGGGGAGCTGTTTTTT.

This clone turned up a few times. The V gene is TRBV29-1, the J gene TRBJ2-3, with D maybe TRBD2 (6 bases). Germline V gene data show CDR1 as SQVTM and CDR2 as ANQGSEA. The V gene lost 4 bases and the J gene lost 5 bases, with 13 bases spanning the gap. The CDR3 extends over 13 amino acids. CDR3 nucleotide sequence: TGCAGCGTTGGCGGGGATCAGGTAGATACGCAGTATTTT. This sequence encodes CSVGGDQVDTQYF.

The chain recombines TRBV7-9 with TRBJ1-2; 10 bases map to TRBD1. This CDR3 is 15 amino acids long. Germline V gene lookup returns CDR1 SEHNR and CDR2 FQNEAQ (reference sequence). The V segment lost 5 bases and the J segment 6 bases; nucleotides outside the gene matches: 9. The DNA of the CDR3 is TGTGCCAGCAGCCGAGCCCCGGGGACAGGGGATGGCTACACCTTC. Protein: CASSRAPGTGDGYTF.

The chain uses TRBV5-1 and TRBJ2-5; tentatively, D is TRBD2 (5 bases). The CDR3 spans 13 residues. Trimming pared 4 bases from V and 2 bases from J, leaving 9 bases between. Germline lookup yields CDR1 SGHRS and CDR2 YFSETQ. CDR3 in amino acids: CASSPGIQETQYF. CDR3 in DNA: TGCGCCAGCAGCCCGGGGATACAAGAGACCCAGTACTTC.

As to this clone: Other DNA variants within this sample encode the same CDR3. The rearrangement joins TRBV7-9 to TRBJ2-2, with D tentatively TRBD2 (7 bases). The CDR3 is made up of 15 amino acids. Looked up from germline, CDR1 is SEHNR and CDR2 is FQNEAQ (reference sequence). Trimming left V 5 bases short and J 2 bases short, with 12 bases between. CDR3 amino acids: CASSPGGANTGELFF. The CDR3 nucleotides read TGTGCCAGCAGCCCTGGGGGGGCTAACACCGGGGAGCTGTTTTTT. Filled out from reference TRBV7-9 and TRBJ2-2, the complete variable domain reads DTGVSQNPRHKITKRGQNVTFRCDPISEHNRLYWYRQTLGQGPEFLTYFQNEAQLEKSRLLSDRFSAERPKGSFSTLEIQRTEQGDSAMYLCASSPGGANTGELFFGEGSRLTVL.

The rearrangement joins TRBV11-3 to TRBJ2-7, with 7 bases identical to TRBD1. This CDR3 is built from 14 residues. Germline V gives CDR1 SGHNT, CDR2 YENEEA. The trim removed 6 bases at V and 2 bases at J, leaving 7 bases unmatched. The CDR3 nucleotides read TGTGCCAGCAGTACCGACAGGGAGCCCTACGAGCAGTACTTC. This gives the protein CASSTDREPYEQYF.

The CDR3 DNA is TGTGCCAGCAGTTTACCGGGACAGGAGGTGCCCTACGAGCAGTACTTC. Its translation: CASSLPGQEVPYEQYF. The chain combines TRBV6-5 with TRBJ2-7; 8 bases fit TRBD1. In germline, CDR1 is MNHEY, CDR2 SVGAGI. This CDR3 contains 16 residues. Trimming took 4 bases from V and 2 from J; bases not matched to a gene: 10.

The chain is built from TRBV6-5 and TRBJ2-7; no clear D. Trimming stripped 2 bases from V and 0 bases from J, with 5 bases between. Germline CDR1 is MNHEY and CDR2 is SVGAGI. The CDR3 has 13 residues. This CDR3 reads CASSYKASYEQYF. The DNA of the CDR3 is TGTGCCAGCAGTTACAAAGCCTCCTACGAGCAGTACTTC.

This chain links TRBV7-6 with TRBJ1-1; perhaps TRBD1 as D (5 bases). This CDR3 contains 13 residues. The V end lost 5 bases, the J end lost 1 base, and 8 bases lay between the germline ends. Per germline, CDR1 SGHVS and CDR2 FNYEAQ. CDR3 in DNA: TGTGCCAGCAGCGTTCAGGGGAACACTGAAGCTTTCTTT. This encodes CASSVQGNTEAFF.

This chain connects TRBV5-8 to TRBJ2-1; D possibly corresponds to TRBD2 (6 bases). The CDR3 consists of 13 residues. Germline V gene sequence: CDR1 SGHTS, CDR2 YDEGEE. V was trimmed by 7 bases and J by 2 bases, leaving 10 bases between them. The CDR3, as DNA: TGTGCCAGCTCCCGGGGGACCTACAATGAGCAGTTCTTC. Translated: CASSRGTYNEQFF.

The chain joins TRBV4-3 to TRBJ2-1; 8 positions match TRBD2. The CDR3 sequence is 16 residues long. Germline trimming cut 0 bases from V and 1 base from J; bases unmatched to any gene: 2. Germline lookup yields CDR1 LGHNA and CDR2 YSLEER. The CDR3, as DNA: TGCGCCAGCAGCCAAGAAAGACTAGCGTCCTACAATGAGCAGTTCTTC. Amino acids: CASSQERLASYNEQFF.